This record covers a single T cell receptor beta chain. This entry comes from a study of response to subunit inactivated influenza vaccine. TCRdb used MiXCR to reprocess the RT-PCR reads, holding one entry per CDR3 protein. The table includes roughly 790,000 distinct CDR3 sequences, 21% detected once. Trimming left V 3 bases short and J 9 bases short, with 15 bases between. Germline CDR1 is LNHDA and CDR2 is SQIVND (reference sequence). The length of the CDR3 is 14 residues. The rearrangement links TRBV19 to TRBJ2-1; no definite D call. This TCR derives from a man in his fifties or sixties who received an inactivated influenza vaccine. The sequencing here drew on PBMCs from blood, taken around 5 days after vaccination. The CDR3 DNA is TGTGCCAGTAGTATTCTTCAAGAAGCTGGTGAGCAGTTCTTC. Amino acid sequence: CASSILQEAGEQFF.